The 30 T cell receptor beta chains given below trace back to one sample, sequenced in a study of regulatory T cells in long-lasting Graves disease listed by TCRdb under 2021. The method was multiplex PCR. TCRdb shows the sequencer as Illumina HiSeq 4000. CDR3 regions were amplified by Arm-PCR with iRepertoire HTBI primers to construct TCR beta libraries. The public reads were reprocessed in TCRdb via fastp at Q25 and MiXCR, keeping in-frame beta chains. Each entry merges the rows of one CDR3 protein and shows their most common DNA and genes. For this sample the table gives about 470,000 distinct CDR3 sequences, of which less than 25% were detected only once. Of the sample, under 9% is held by the ten largest clones. Taken with the paper, the label for time point translates to: persistent/refractory GD, antithyroid drugs over 5 years with positive TRAb. For both TCR sequencing and RNA sequencing, RNA was extracted from PBMCs in TRIzol.

Specimen: peripheral blood mononuclear cells (PBMCs), collected when the disease was refractory, from a patient treated with antithyroid drugs. The receptors here all came from a female donor with Graves disease.

A single count supports this clonotype. The chain has TRBV20-1 and TRBJ2-6; D is undetermined. Germline values: CDR1 DFQATT, CDR2 SNEGSKA (reference sequence). This CDR3 is 15 amino acids long. The germline V and J ends were trimmed by 3 bases and 0 bases, with 9 bases remaining between them. CDR3 sequence (DNA): TGCAGTGCTAGTATCCGGGTCTCTGGGGCCAACGTCCTGACTTTC. As protein: CSASIRVSGANVLTF.

This clonotype was observed many times. This sequence joins TRBV12-3 or TRBV12-4 and TRBJ1-4; D uncertain. The germline V and J ends were trimmed by 6 bases and 8 bases, with 10 bases remaining between them. The CDR3 sequence is 12 residues long. The CDR3 DNA sequence: TGTGCCAGCAGATCTCCTGTGGAAAAACTGTTTTTT. Amino acids: CASRSPVEKLFF.

There are many counts of this clonotype. The gene calls are TRBV27 and TRBJ2-5; D is unclear. Trimming shortened V by 6 bases and J by 9 bases, and 20 bases separated the two germline ends. The CDR3 is 14 residues long. CDR1 is MNHEY, CDR2 SMNVEV, per germline (reference sequence). CDR3 sequence (DNA): TGTGCCAGCAGCCGGAGACGAAAAGAGATGGCCCAGTACTTC. Encoded protein: CASSRRRKEMAQYF.

This clonotype came up many times. This rearrangement joins TRBV11-2 to TRBJ2-7, with 14 bases fitting TRBD2. The CDR3 extends over 18 amino acids. J was trimmed by 4 bases and V by 6 bases; bases with no gene match: 14. Germline-derived CDR1 and CDR2 are SGHAT and FQNNGV. The CDR3 loop reads CASSGSGTSGRMIYEQYF. CDR3 in DNA: TGTGCCAGCAGTGGGTCCGGGACTAGCGGGAGAATGATATACGAGCAGTACTTC.

This chain links TRBV6-1 with TRBJ1-1, with D tentatively TRBD1 (5 bases). From germline, CDR1 is MNHNS and CDR2 SASEGT. The V end was cut by 0 bases, the J end by 7 bases, with 15 bases between. There are 15 residues in the CDR3. DNA for the CDR3: TGTGCCAGCAGTGAAGCCGAAATTCAGGGAATTGAAGCTTTCTTT. Protein product: CASSEAEIQGIEAFF.

This clonotype was counted many times. The rearrangement uses TRBV28 and TRBJ1-5; unclear D gene. The CDR3 is 16 amino acids. V was pared by 6 bases and J by 2 bases, with 17 bases between. Germline V lookup: CDR1 MDHEN, CDR2 SYDVKM. The CDR3 DNA is TGTGCCAGCAGGACTTACAGTACATACGGCAATCAGCCCCAGCATTTT. Translating gives CASRTYSTYGNQPQHF.

The gene calls are TRBV7-3 and TRBJ2-5; 12 bases are shared with TRBD1. The CDR3 contains 15 residues. Germline V gene sequence: CDR1 SGHTA, CDR2 FQGTGA. Trimming cost V 5 bases and J 5 bases; bases outside gene matches: 6. The CDR3 DNA sequence: TGTGCCAGCAGCCGGGTGGGACAGGGGGCTGAGACCCAGTACTTC. Its protein product is CASSRVGQGAETQYF.

This chain joins TRBV7-9 and TRBJ1-1, with D perhaps matching TRBD1 (5 bases). Per the germline V gene, CDR1 is SEHNR and CDR2 is FQNEAQ (reference sequence). Trimming pared 2 bases from V and 5 bases from J, leaving 15 bases between. CDR3 length: 15 amino acids. Here the CDR3 reads CASSLLGGSGTEAFF. DNA of the CDR3: TGTGCCAGCAGCTTATTGGGGGGATCTGGAACTGAAGCTTTCTTT. Looking up the rest from reference TRBV7-9 and TRBJ1-1 gives the full variable domain: DTGVSQNPRHKITKRGQNVTFRCDPISEHNRLYWYRQTLGQGPEFLTYFQNEAQLEKSRLLSDRFSAERPKGSFSTLEIQRTEQGDSAMYLCASSLLGGSGTEAFFGQGTRLTVV.

This chain connects TRBV30 to TRBJ1-6; D perhaps matches TRBD1 (5 bases). V was cut by 5 bases and J by 6 bases, with 17 bases left in between. Germline-derived CDR1 and CDR2 are GTSNPN and SVGIG (reference sequence). The CDR3 loop spans 15 amino acids. The DNA of the CDR3 is TGTGCCTGGGGGGCCAGTGTTGACAGTAATTCACCCCTCCACTTT. It encodes CAWGASVDSNSPLHF.

This clonotype turned up a few times. J is TRBJ2-7 and V is TRBV4-3, with D perhaps TRBD1 (5 bases). CDR3 length: 17 residues. Per germline, CDR1 LGHNA and CDR2 YSLEER. V dropped 0 bases and J dropped 2 bases, with 17 bases sitting between them. The CDR3 bases are TGCGCCAGCAGCCAAGAACCTACAGGAACGAACCCCTACGAGCAGTACTTC. It is translated as CASSQEPTGTNPYEQYF.

This clonotype has at least ten counts. The V and J genes are TRBV11-2 and TRBJ2-7, with D uncertain. Germline V gene data show CDR1 as SGHAT and CDR2 as FQNNGV. The V end was cut by 0 bases, the J end by 0 bases, with 15 bases between. The CDR3 sequence is 17 residues long. In DNA, the CDR3 is TGTGCCAGCAGCTTAGATCTGGGTAGCCTAAGCTCCTACGAGCAGTACTTC. This codes for CASSLDLGSLSSYEQYF.

V gene TRBV5-5 combines with J gene TRBJ2-2; D gene unclear. The germline V gene encodes CDR1 SGHKS and CDR2 YYEKEE (reference sequence). V gave up 2 bases and J gave up 3 bases, with 8 bases separating them. The CDR3 extends over 14 amino acids. The CDR3, as DNA: TGTGCCAGCAGCTTACCTACCCACACCGGGGAGCTGTTTTTT. Amino acids: CASSLPTHTGELFF.

This clonotype appeared many times. J is TRBJ1-5 and V is TRBV11-2, with D possibly matching TRBD1 (5 bases). This CDR3 region has 15 residues. With 1 base removed from V and 3 bases from J, the gap between germline ends came to 10 bases. Germline values: CDR1 SGHAT, CDR2 FQNNGV. CDR3 sequence: CASSLAGEHNQPQHF. The CDR3 DNA is TGTGCCAGCAGCTTAGCGGGGGAGCACAATCAGCCCCAGCATTTT.

This clonotype was seen at least ten times. The rearrangement uses TRBV20-1 and TRBJ1-5; no clear D gene. The CDR3 has 15 amino acids. The V and J ends lost 0 bases and 5 bases respectively, with 14 bases between them. Per the germline V gene, CDR1 is DFQATT and CDR2 is SNEGSKA (reference sequence). The DNA for the CDR3 is TGCAGTGCTAGAGATTTAACGGAAAGGTATCAGCCCCAGCATTTT. Translating it yields CSARDLTERYQPQHF.

This clonotype was recorded at least ten times. V usage is TRBV28 and J usage is TRBJ1-1; TRBD1 agrees at 9 bases. Germline CDR1 is MDHEN and CDR2 is SYDVKM. The CDR3 extends over 13 amino acids. CDR3 residues: CATGGREGTEAFF. As DNA, the CDR3 is TGTGCGACAGGGGGTCGGGAGGGGACTGAAGCTTTCTTT. Looking up the rest from reference TRBV28 and TRBJ1-1 gives the full variable domain: DVKVTQSSRYLVKRTGEKVFLECVQDMDHENMFWYRQDPGLGLRLIYFSYDVKMKEKGDIPEGYSVSREKKERFSLILESASTNQTSMYLCATGGREGTEAFFGQGTRLTVV.

This clonotype was counted many times. The V and J genes are TRBV2 and TRBJ2-5; D ambiguous. The V and J ends lost 2 bases and 5 bases respectively, with 12 bases between them. CDR3 length: 14 amino acids. From germline, CDR1 is SNHLY and CDR2 FYNNEI. CDR3 residues: CASSEYWEGETQYF. The CDR3 DNA sequence: TGTGCCAGCAGTGAATATTGGGAAGGGGAGACCCAGTACTTC.

This clonotype showed up many times. This sequence joins TRBV27 and TRBJ2-5; D is undetermined. The CDR3 covers 14 residues. The V and J ends lost 7 bases and 2 bases respectively, with 14 bases between them. Germline-derived CDR1 and CDR2 are MNHEY and SMNVEV (reference sequence). The CDR3 spells CASKREASQETQYF. Written as DNA, the CDR3 is TGTGCCAGCAAGAGAGAGGCAAGTCAAGAGACCCAGTACTTC.

The chain carries TRBV3-1 and TRBJ1-2; tentatively, D is TRBD1 (6 bases). In germline, CDR1 is LGHDT, CDR2 YNNKEL (reference sequence). There are 15 residues in the CDR3. V was shortened by 4 bases and J by 7 bases, with 19 bases between the two germline ends. The CDR3 DNA reads TGTGCCAGCAGCCCACACGCGGGGACCAGGGGTGGCTACACCTTC. Translation: CASSPHAGTRGGYTF.

This clonotype was detected ten times or more. The rearrangement links TRBV28 to TRBJ1-2; D is uncertain. CDR3 length: 15 residues. Germline V CDR1 and CDR2: MDHEN, SYDVKM. V was clipped by 7 bases and J by 2 bases, with 17 bases between them. The CDR3 DNA follows: TGTGCCAGCATGGGGTGGCGGTCTTCAAACTATGGCTACACCTTC. It specifies CASMGWRSSNYGYTF.

The V gene is TRBV6-1, the J gene TRBJ2-5, with D hard to call. The ends were cut back, 8 bases at V and 1 base at J, with 5 bases in the middle. The germline CDR1 and CDR2 sequences are MNHNS and SASEGT. The CDR3 is 11 amino acids. Here the CDR3 DNA reads TGTGCCAGCGGACGCCAAGAGACCCAGTACTTC. The encoded protein is CASGRQETQYF.

CDR3 sequence reads: CASSLSRVGDEQYF. The CDR3 DNA is TGCGCCAGCAGCTTGTCCAGGGTAGGCGACGAGCAGTACTTC. The chain joins TRBV5-1 to TRBJ2-7, with D possibly being TRBD1 (5 bases). Trimming took off 1 base at V and 5 bases at J, with 13 bases between the two ends. Per germline, CDR1 SGHRS and CDR2 YFSETQ. CDR3 length equals 14 residues.

This chain joins TRBV14 and TRBJ2-3; D uncertain. Germline V gene data show CDR1 as SGHDN and CDR2 as FVKESK. The V end was cut by 4 bases, the J end by 1 base, with 12 bases between. The CDR3 runs 15 residues. CDR3 in DNA: TGTGCCAGCAGCCCCACTTTATTCGGCACAGATACGCAGTATTTT. It codes for CASSPTLFGTDTQYF. The full variable domain, in which reference TRBV14 and TRBJ2-3 provide the parts outside the CDR3, is EAGVTQFPSHSVIEKGQTVTLRCDPISGHDNLYWYRRVMGKEIKFLLHFVKESKQDESGMPNNRFLAERTGGTYSTLKVQPAELEDSGVYFCASSPTLFGTDTQYFGPGTRLTVL.

The CDR3 region is CASSVGPSSYEQYF. In DNA form, the CDR3 reads TGTGCCAGCAGCGTAGGCCCGAGCTCCTACGAGCAGTACTTC. V and J are TRBV9 and TRBJ2-7; D not resolved. CDR3 length: 14 residues. Germline V CDR1 and CDR2: SGDLS, YYNGEE. V was shortened by 0 bases and J by 0 bases, with 7 bases between the two germline ends.

This clonotype was found many times. The chain has TRBV12-3 or TRBV12-4 and TRBJ1-5; D gene uncertain. This CDR3 has 17 residues. V gave up 2 bases and J gave up 2 bases, with 16 bases separating them. The CDR3 is CASSLLGLGNGNQPQHF. The CDR3 DNA reads as TGTGCCAGCAGTTTACTCGGCTTGGGGAACGGCAATCAGCCCCAGCATTTT.

J is TRBJ1-5 and V is TRBV28, with D maybe TRBD1 (5 bases). Germline V lookup: CDR1 MDHEN, CDR2 SYDVKM. Trimming took 5 bases from V and 6 from J, leaving 14 bases between them. This CDR3 has 14 amino acids. For the CDR3, the DNA is TGTGCCAGCAGTATGGGACCCGGCGGTCAGCCCCAGCATTTT. Translation: CASSMGPGGQPQHF.

Many counts were recorded for this clonotype. The rearrangement uses TRBV6-1 and TRBJ2-5, with 8 bases matching TRBD1. V shed 8 bases and J 1 base; nucleotides not matched to a gene: 3. In germline, CDR1 is MNHNS, CDR2 SASEGT. The CDR3 totals 13 residues. CDR3: CASATGGQETQYF. The CDR3 bases are TGTGCCAGCGCAACAGGGGGCCAAGAGACCCAGTACTTC.

This clonotype was counted many times. This sequence joins TRBV3-1 and TRBJ1-2; the D gene is possibly TRBD1 (5 bases). Between the trimmed V and J ends, which lost 3 bases and 2 bases, there was a span of 16 bases. The germline V gene has CDR1 LGHDT and CDR2 YNNKEL (reference sequence). The CDR3 loop spans 16 amino acids. The CDR3 nucleotides read TGTGCCAGCAGCCACATAGATGCAGGGACCAACTATGGCTACACCTTC. It specifies CASSHIDAGTNYGYTF.

The chain links TRBV7-2 to TRBJ2-6; no clear D gene. This CDR3 has 15 amino acids. Trimming took off 5 bases at V and 2 bases at J, with 10 bases between the two ends. From germline, CDR1 is SGHTA and CDR2 FQGNSA. CDR3 loop: CASSPALAGANVLTF. The CDR3 DNA reads TGTGCCAGCAGCCCAGCTCTGGCTGGGGCCAACGTCCTGACTTTC.

This clonotype was detected ten times or more. The rearrangement joins TRBV11-2 to TRBJ2-7, with 8 bases that match TRBD1. Germline CDR1 and CDR2: SGHAT and FQNNGV. V lost 5 bases and J lost 0; bases outside the gene matches: 6. This CDR3 contains 15 residues. The CDR3 spells CASSTRQGISYEQYF. As DNA, the CDR3 is TGTGCCAGCAGCACCCGACAGGGGATCTCCTACGAGCAGTACTTC.

This clonotype has just a few counts. The V gene is TRBV20-1, the J gene TRBJ2-7, with TRBD2 identical over 11 bases. Unmatched junction bases numbered 10, after V lost 0 bases and J lost 3 bases. Germline assignment: CDR1 DFQATT and CDR2 SNEGSKA (reference sequence). CDR3 length: 17 amino acids. CDR3 protein: CSARDLMTSGVVYEQYF. In DNA, the CDR3 is TGCAGTGCTAGAGATCTTATGACTAGCGGGGTGGTCTACGAGCAGTACTTC.